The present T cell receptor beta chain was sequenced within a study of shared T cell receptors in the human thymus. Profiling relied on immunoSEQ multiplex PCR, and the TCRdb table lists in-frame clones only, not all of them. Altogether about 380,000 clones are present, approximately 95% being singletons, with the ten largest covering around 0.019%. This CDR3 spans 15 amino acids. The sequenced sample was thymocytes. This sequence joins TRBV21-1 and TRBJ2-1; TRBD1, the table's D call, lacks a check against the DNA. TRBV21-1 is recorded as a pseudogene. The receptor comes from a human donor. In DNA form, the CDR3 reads TGTGCCAGCAGCAACCGGGACAGGGGATACAATGAGCAGTTCTTC. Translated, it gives CASSNRDRGYNEQFF.